These 32 T cell receptor beta chains came from one sample sequenced in a study of human T cells and chemical hapten exposure. Time point defined: patch test 2, 6 weeks after DPC sensitization. As for treatment: therapeutic diphenylcyclopropenone sensitization with weekly scalp DPC. TCRdb reanalysed the RACE reads using MiXCR and keeps one entry per CDR3 protein. The profile covers roughly 94,000 distinct CDR3 sequences, with 9.3% appearing a single time and more than 2% taken by the ten largest. Source: whole blood, taken in connection with sensitization to the hapten diphenylcyclopropenone (DPC). The receptors come from a woman aged 40 to 50 with alopecia areata. Some clones in this sample may be carry-over from other donors' samples.

This clonotype was detected many times. The CDR3 DNA sequence: TGTGCCAGCACACAATCAGGGTCGGACACCGGGGAGCTGTTTTTT. It yields the protein CASTQSGSDTGELFF. The V gene is TRBV7-9, the J gene TRBJ2-2, with D perhaps TRBD1 (5 bases). Per the germline V gene, CDR1 is SEHNR and CDR2 is FQNEAQ (reference sequence). Trimming left V 7 bases short and J 3 bases short, with 15 bases between. The length of the CDR3 is 15 residues.

Here the CDR3 DNA reads TGTGCCAGCAGTTTGCCGACTAGCTTGGGAGACACAGATACGCAGTATTTT. Translating gives CASSLPTSLGDTDTQYF. The chain carries TRBV27 and TRBJ2-3, with 7 nucleotides matching TRBD2. V was clipped by 3 bases and J by 2 bases; unmatched bases: 11. Germline CDR1 and CDR2: MNHEY and SMNVEV (reference sequence). This CDR3 is built from 17 residues.

This clonotype came up a few times. The chain is built from TRBV5-5 and TRBJ2-1; D is uncertain. With 0 bases removed from V and 4 bases from J, the gap between germline ends came to 5 bases. The CDR3 has 13 residues. Per the germline V gene, CDR1 is SGHKS and CDR2 is YYEKEE (reference sequence). This CDR3 reads CASSLDWYNEQFF. The CDR3 nucleotides are TGTGCCAGCAGCTTGGATTGGTACAATGAGCAGTTCTTC. The entire variable domain, with the rest obtained from reference TRBV5-5 and TRBJ2-1, is as follows: DAGVTQSPTHLIKTRGQQVTLRCSPISGHKSVSWYQQVLGQGPQFIFQYYEKEERGRGNFPDRFSARQFPNYSSELNVNALLLGDSALYLCASSLDWYNEQFFGPGTRLTVL.

In this sample, this clonotype turned up many times. The chain uses TRBV5-1 and TRBJ1-2; the D is unclear. This CDR3 comprises 12 residues. V shed 4 bases and J shed 6 bases, with 10 bases lying between them. Germline CDR1 reads SGHRS; CDR2 reads YFSETQ. CDR3 sequence: CASSREWDGYTF. The CDR3 nucleotides read TGCGCCAGCAGCAGGGAATGGGATGGCTACACCTTC.

This clonotype was detected ten times or more. The V call is TRBV6-1, the J call TRBJ2-7, with 7 positions matching TRBD2. Germline assignment: CDR1 MNHNS and CDR2 SASEGT. The CDR3 extends over 14 amino acids. V lost 2 bases and J lost 4; bases outside the gene matches: 5. Here the CDR3 DNA reads TGTGCCAGCAGTGAACAACTAGCGACTTACGAGCAGTACTTC. As protein: CASSEQLATYEQYF.

The table lists this clonotype with many counts. The V call is TRBV4-3, the J call TRBJ2-6; D unclear. The CDR3 contains 16 residues. The germline V and J ends were trimmed by 1 base and 1 base, with 8 bases remaining between them. CDR1 and CDR2 (germline): LGHNA, YSLEER. The CDR3 spells CASSQAVGSGANVLTF. CDR3 DNA: TGCGCCAGCAGCCAAGCGGTAGGGTCTGGGGCCAACGTCCTGACTTTC.

The chain is built from TRBV10-3 and TRBJ2-4, with a weak D call TRBD2 (6 bases). The CDR3 spans 16 residues. Trimming removed 5 bases at V and 3 bases at J, with 17 bases between. Germline loops: CDR1 ENHRY, CDR2 SYGVKD. As DNA, the CDR3 is TGTGCCATCAGTTCCGAGGGTAGCGGTGGCAAAAACATTCAGTACTTC. It encodes CAISSEGSGGKNIQYF.

This clonotype was detected ten times or more. The rearrangement links TRBV18 to TRBJ2-1, with TRBD2 matching over 8 bases. CDR3 length: 14 amino acids. Germline loops: CDR1 KGHSH, CDR2 LQKENI. V was clipped by 6 bases and J by 7 bases; unmatched bases: 8. CDR3 sequence: CASSRGGQWNEQFF. DNA of the CDR3: TGTGCCAGCTCCCGGGGGGGGCAATGGAATGAGCAGTTCTTC.

V usage is TRBV28 and J usage is TRBJ2-1; the match to TRBD1 covers 8 bases. The ends lost 2 bases at V and 0 bases at J; junction bases unmatched: 12. The CDR3 loop spans 19 amino acids. Per the germline V gene, CDR1 is MDHEN and CDR2 is SYDVKM. CDR3 in amino acids: CASSLPFMGQESSYNEQFF. DNA for the CDR3: TGTGCCAGCAGTTTACCATTTATGGGACAGGAAAGCTCCTACAATGAGCAGTTCTTC.

This chain connects TRBV21-1 to TRBJ2-1; the table's TRBD2 call for D was not verified on the DNA. TRBV21-1 is recorded as a pseudogene. This CDR3 spans 18 amino acids. This CDR3 is CASRRTVTGTSLVNEQFF. Here the CDR3 DNA reads TGTGCCAGCAGGAGAACCGTCACCGGGACTAGCCTTGTCAATGAGCAGTTCTTC.

Note on this clonotype: This may be a read error: a much more frequent sequence differs by one nucleotide. The chain employs TRBV20-1 and TRBJ2-5; 8 nucleotides line up with TRBD1. CDR1 is DFQATT and CDR2 is SNEGSKA in the germline V gene (reference sequence). The CDR3 is 14 amino acids. The CDR3 DNA sequence: TGCAGTGCTAGGGACAGGGAGAGGGAAGAGACCCAGAACTTC. It translates to CSARDREREETQNF.

This clonotype came up many times. The CDR3 DNA follows: TGTGCCAGCAGCCCACTAGCGGCCTACAATGAGCAGTTCTTC. This codes for CASSPLAAYNEQFF. This rearrangement joins TRBV3-1 to TRBJ2-1; TRBD2 agrees at 8 bases. V shed 4 bases and J 2 bases; nucleotides not matched to a gene: 1. Germline V CDR1 and CDR2: LGHDT, YNNKEL (reference sequence). The CDR3 is made up of 14 amino acids.

The chain uses TRBV29-1 and TRBJ2-7; 7 nucleotides line up with TRBD2. Germline V gene data show CDR1 as SQVTM and CDR2 as ANQGSEA. CDR3 length equals 15 residues. Germline trimming cut 4 bases from V and 8 bases from J; bases unmatched to any gene: 17. The DNA for the CDR3 is TGCAGCGTTGTTCCCTCCGGGACTACGGGTTGGCAGCAGTACTTC. Residues: CSVVPSGTTGWQQYF.

The sample holds many counts of this clonotype. This sequence joins TRBV7-2 and TRBJ2-1; TRBD2 aligns across 7 bases. V lost 0 bases, J lost 4 bases, and 3 bases stayed unmatched. Looked up from germline, CDR1 is SGHTA and CDR2 is FQGNSA. The length of the CDR3 is 15 residues. Written as DNA, the CDR3 is TGTGCCAGCAGCTTAGCGGCTAGCGGTTACAATGAGCAGTTCTTC. Translated: CASSLAASGYNEQFF.

The chain has TRBV29-1 and TRBJ2-7, with TRBD1 matching over 10 bases. Losses at the gene ends were 0 bases for V and 11 bases for J; bases not matched to a gene: 7. The CDR3 totals 13 residues. The germline gives CDR1 SQVTM, CDR2 ANQGSEA. CDR3 DNA: TGCAGCGTTGAAGAGCACGGACAGGGGGTTAAGTACTTC. Translating gives CSVEEHGQGVKYF.

This clonotype was detected many times. The V and J genes are TRBV5-6 and TRBJ2-7; TRBD2 might be the D (5 bases). Germline V CDR1 and CDR2: SGHDT, YYEEEE. The CDR3 runs to 14 residues. The V gene lost 2 bases and the J gene lost 2 bases, with 11 bases spanning the gap. DNA for the CDR3: TGTGCCAGCAGCTTTATAGGAGGTCCCTACGAGCAGTACTTC. This sequence encodes CASSFIGGPYEQYF.

The table lists this clonotype with many counts. The chain couples TRBV7-8 to TRBJ2-3; 8 bases map to TRBD2. The CDR3 length is 16 residues. The V segment lost 3 bases and the J segment 2 bases; nucleotides outside the gene matches: 7. CDR1 and CDR2 from the germline V gene are SGHVS and FQNEAQ. The CDR3 DNA follows: TGTGCCAGCAGCTTGGGGTCGGGAGGGTTCACAGATACGCAGTATTTT. Amino acid sequence: CASSLGSGGFTDTQYF.

In its sample, this clonotype was seen many times. The rearrangement joins TRBV7-2 to TRBJ2-2, with 7 bases fitting TRBD2. V was clipped by 3 bases and J by 6 bases; unmatched bases: 1. In germline, CDR1 is SGHTA, CDR2 FQGNSA. CDR3 length: 13 amino acids. This chain's CDR3 is CASSFLAAGELFF. The CDR3 DNA sequence: TGTGCCAGCAGCTTTCTAGCGGCCGGGGAGCTGTTTTTT.

V is TRBV2 and J is TRBJ1-3, with D uncertain. The CDR3 sequence is 13 residues long. Germline assignment: CDR1 SNHLY and CDR2 FYNNEI. CDR3 amino acids: CAGQVLSGNTIYF. Written as DNA, the CDR3 is TGTGCAGGGCAGGTCCTCTCTGGAAACACCATATATTTT.

V usage is TRBV6-1 and J usage is TRBJ1-2; D gene ambiguous. Looked up from germline, CDR1 is MNHNS and CDR2 is SASEGT. This CDR3 has 14 residues. V was pared by 4 bases and J by 0 bases, with 9 bases between. CDR3 sequence: CASSAGNANYGYTF. The CDR3 nucleotides read TGTGCCAGCAGTGCGGGAAATGCTAACTATGGCTACACCTTC.

This sequence joins TRBV20-1 and TRBJ2-1; D unclear. Trimming stripped 0 bases from V and 4 bases from J, with 13 bases between. The CDR3 is 15 amino acids. The germline V gene encodes CDR1 DFQATT and CDR2 SNEGSKA (reference sequence). DNA of the CDR3: TGCAGTGCTAGAGAGTTCGGCGGCTTATACAATGAGCAGTTCTTC. As protein: CSAREFGGLYNEQFF.

A few counts support this clonotype. This chain connects TRBV6-2 or TRBV6-3 to TRBJ2-1; 8 bases are a match to TRBD1. Per the germline V gene, CDR1 is MNHEY and CDR2 is SVGEGT. The CDR3 is 14 amino acids. J was trimmed by 8 bases and V by 6 bases; bases with no gene match: 9. The CDR3 DNA is TGTGCCAGCAGGAAGTGGACAGGGACTGATGAGCAGTTCTTC. Its translation is CASRKWTGTDEQFF.

This clonotype was seen at least ten times. The rearrangement joins TRBV12-3 or TRBV12-4 to TRBJ1-3; TRBD1 might be the D (5 bases). Trimming left V 6 bases short and J 0 bases short, with 12 bases between. The CDR3 loop spans 15 amino acids. This chain's CDR3 is CASSPDSTSGNTIYF. As DNA, the CDR3 is TGTGCCAGCAGCCCAGACAGTACCTCTGGAAACACCATATATTTT.

Many counts were recorded for this clonotype. This chain connects TRBV6-2 or TRBV6-3 to TRBJ2-7; the match to TRBD1 covers 7 bases. Germline V gives CDR1 MNHEY, CDR2 SVGEGT. With V trimmed by 6 bases and J by 0 bases, 5 bases remained unmatched. CDR3 size: 14 residues. CDR3 bases: TGTGCCAGCAGAACGACAGGGATCTCCTACGAGCAGTACTTC. The encoded protein is CASRTTGISYEQYF.

This clonotype was counted between two and nine times. The V gene is TRBV4-3, the J gene TRBJ1-1, with no clear D. V lost 1 base and J 5 bases, leaving 8 bases between the germline ends. Per the germline V gene, CDR1 is LGHNA and CDR2 is YSLEER. The CDR3 totals 13 residues. The CDR3 is CASSQGGRTEAFF. CDR3 nucleotide sequence: TGCGCCAGCAGCCAAGGAGGCAGGACTGAAGCTTTCTTT.

This clonotype appeared many times. The chain employs TRBV28 and TRBJ2-2; D ambiguous. The CDR3 extends over 12 amino acids. Germline lookup yields CDR1 MDHEN and CDR2 SYDVKM. Trimming stripped 5 bases from V and 7 bases from J, with 8 bases between. Here the CDR3 DNA reads TGTGCCAGCAGTCTCCAGATCGGGGAGCTGTTTTTT. It is translated as CASSLQIGELFF. The complete variable domain, with remaining parts taken from reference TRBV28 and TRBJ2-2, reads DVKVTQSSRYLVKRTGEKVFLECVQDMDHENMFWYRQDPGLGLRLIYFSYDVKMKEKGDIPEGYSVSREKKERFSLILESASTNQTSMYLCASSLQIGELFFGEGSRLTVL.

This clonotype has only a few counts. The chain has TRBV18 and TRBJ2-5; TRBD1 aligns across 7 bases. Germline V gene sequence: CDR1 KGHSH, CDR2 LQKENI. The CDR3 has 15 residues. V was pared by 5 bases and J by 1 base, with 7 bases of the junction left unmatched. CDR3 loop: CASSSRQGSQETQYF. The CDR3 bases are TGTGCCAGCTCAAGTAGACAGGGAAGCCAAGAGACCCAGTACTTC.

This clonotype occurred many times. This chain joins TRBV28 and TRBJ2-1, with TRBD2 matching over 10 bases. Germline CDR1 MDHEN, CDR2 SYDVKM. The trim removed 5 bases at V and 9 bases at J, leaving 16 bases unmatched. The CDR3 totals 17 residues. DNA of the CDR3: TGTGCCAGCAGTCCGGCCATGGCTAGCGGGAGAACCGGTGAGCAGTTCTTC. Translating gives CASSPAMASGRTGEQFF.

This clonotype was detected ten times or more. The gene calls are TRBV12-3 or TRBV12-4 and TRBJ2-7; D unresolved. CDR3 length: 13 residues. Trimming left V 3 bases short and J 1 base short, with 7 bases between. This chain's CDR3 is CASSLLGSYEQYF. The CDR3 DNA sequence: TGTGCCAGCAGTTTGCTGGGTTCCTACGAGCAGTACTTC.

This clonotype was recorded many times. The V call is TRBV28, the J call TRBJ1-1; 10 bases fit TRBD1. The CDR3 has 15 amino acids. Losses at the gene ends were 5 bases for V and 1 base for J; bases not matched to a gene: 4. Germline values: CDR1 MDHEN, CDR2 SYDVKM. CDR3 region: CASSLTGGENTEAFF. The DNA for the CDR3 is TGTGCCAGCAGTCTGACAGGGGGCGAGAACACTGAAGCTTTCTTT.

The genes are TRBV5-4 and TRBJ1-2; D not certain. The CDR3 length is 13 residues. V lost 3 bases and J lost 6, with 12 bases in between. Germline V gene data show CDR1 as SGHNT and CDR2 as YYREEE (reference sequence). The CDR3: CASSSLAGDGYTF. CDR3 bases: TGTGCCAGCAGCTCCCTGGCCGGCGATGGCTACACCTTC.

Ten or more counts support this clonotype. The rearrangement links TRBV6-2 or TRBV6-3 to TRBJ2-7; D is ambiguous. The CDR3 has 16 amino acids. CDR1 is MNHEY, CDR2 SVGEGT, per germline. V was cut by 2 bases and J by 0 bases, with 14 bases left in between. CDR3 region: CASSYPGQEPSYEQYF. Written as DNA, the CDR3 is TGTGCCAGCAGTTACCCGGGCCAGGAGCCCTCCTACGAGCAGTACTTC.